This TCR beta chain was obtained from a study of shared clonotypes between healthy human individuals. Data came from immunoSEQ multiplex PCR; TCRdb stores just in-frame clones and leaves some out. The sample records approximately 840,000 clones, around 96% being singletons. CD45RO-negative, CCR7-selected cells formed the naive CD8 fraction, which excluded terminally differentiated effector memory CD45RA+ cells. Sequencing was performed on naive CD8+ T cells sorted from blood. The clonotype was recovered from a man aged 25-45 years in good health.

The CDR3 DNA reads as TGTGCCAGCAGTGAAAGACAGGGCCGCATCGAGCAGTACTTC. Its translation is CASSERQGRIEQYF. V and J are TRBV6-1 and TRBJ2-7; 7 bases align to TRBD1. CDR3 length equals 14 residues. Germline assignment: CDR1 MNHNS and CDR2 SASEGT. The J segment lost 6 bases and the V segment lost 2 bases, leaving 7 bases of the junction unmatched.